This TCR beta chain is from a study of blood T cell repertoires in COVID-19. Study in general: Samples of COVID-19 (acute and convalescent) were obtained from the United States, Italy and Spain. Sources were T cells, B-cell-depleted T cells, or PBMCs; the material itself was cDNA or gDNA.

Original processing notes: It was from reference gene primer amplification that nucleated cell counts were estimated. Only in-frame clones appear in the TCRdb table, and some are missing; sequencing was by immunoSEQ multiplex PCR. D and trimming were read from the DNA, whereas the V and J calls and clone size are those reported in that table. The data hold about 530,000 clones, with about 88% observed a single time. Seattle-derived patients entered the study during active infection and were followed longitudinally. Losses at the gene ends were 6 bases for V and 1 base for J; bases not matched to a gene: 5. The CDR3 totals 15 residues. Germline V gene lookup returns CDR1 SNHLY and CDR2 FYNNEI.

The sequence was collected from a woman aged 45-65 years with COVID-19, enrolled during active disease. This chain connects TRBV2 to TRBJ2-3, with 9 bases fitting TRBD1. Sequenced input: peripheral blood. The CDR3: CASRDRGIGTDTQYF. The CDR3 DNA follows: TGTGCCAGCAGGGACAGGGGAATTGGCACAGATACGCAGTATTTT.